This T cell receptor beta chain was obtained from a study of cytomegalovirus exposure and HLA in healthy donors (dated by TCRdb to about 2017). For context, the study as a whole: An earlier analysis of several hundred of the donors reported over 250 Gb of sequence data and 90 million to 120 million unique TCR beta sequences obtained from approximately 180 million T cells. Roughly 300 gigabases of sequencing data and around 80 million unique TCR sequences made up an early release that covered approximately 700 HLA-typed donors. Of the 300 to 500 genotyped donors, 70% to 90% were placed in the genetic ancestry cluster associated with self-reported Caucasian donors. The aim of the study was to test whether cataloging public T cell receptors could identify signatures of past pathogen exposure. The study profiled the T cell repertoires of under 850 subjects by immunosequencing and related them to cytomegalovirus serostatus. A separate validation cohort of roughly 120 different subjects was used in addition to the roughly 700-subject first cohort. To predict cytomegalovirus infection status, the study combined high-throughput TCR immunosequencing, statistical association of individual TCRs with disease status, and machine learning. In a later analysis, previously published TCR beta repertoires from about 670 donors were re-analyzed and high-resolution HLA genotyping was added so that TCR occurrence patterns could be studied. Rather than using new phenotypic data, the later analysis identified candidate immune exposures from TCR beta sequences and from how often those sequences occurred across donors. To decide whether each TCR beta V gene segment behaved as functional or pseudogenic, an earlier analysis of several hundred of the donors relied on high-throughput TCR beta sequencing. Donor age, sex, ethnicity and CMV serostatus were compiled together with the repertoire data. A later genetic analysis used genome-wide SNP genotypes for about 65% of the 666 donors, treating that subset as a discovery cohort. All discovery cohort repertoires had been generated using a single sequencing platform. HLA typing covered class I and class II loci at four-digit resolution. Typing coverage differed by locus: A, B, C, DRB1 and DQB1 were typed in about 620-630 donors, DQA1 in about 500, DPA1 in 600 to 610, and DPB1 in just under 490. Four to six DR-DQ haplotypes were handled as single units for association and clustering, since linkage in the cohort was strong. On average, 235,054 unique TCR beta nucleotide sequences were sequenced per donor among a few hundred genotyped donors of the cohort, with about 17% of those sequences being non-productive. Study-wide findings and limitations: In an earlier analysis of more than 450 of the donors, most TCR beta V segments were observed in productive rearrangements about 87% or about 30% of the time, broadly matching IMGT annotations. It was suggested by the authors that the approach could potentially be generalized to other disease states and immunological phenotypes. A few of the identified cytomegalovirus-associated TCR beta chains were confirmed in vitro to be specific for cytomegalovirus antigens. While some public TCRs were present in many individuals, most TCR sequences turned up only very rarely across donors. In a later analysis, several top co-occurrence clusters were reported to appear linked to parvovirus B19, influenza, CMV and Epstein-Barr virus. In a later genetic analysis, fewer N-insertions in productive TCRs were reported among donors in an Asian-associated ancestry cluster than the approximately 670-donor mean. Roughly uniform sequencing depth across donors was assumed in presence/absence analyses, although this assumption may not hold. Some IMGT-functional V segments, including TRBV6-2 and TRBV6-3, could not be told apart with the 87-base-pair reads, so those segments were excluded. In a later analysis, TCR association rates were found to vary across HLA loci, with the most associated TCRs seen for DRB1 alleles and the fewest for HLA-C alleles. A cluster of highly shared sequence variants was judged likely to represent a technical artifact of the sequencing pipeline. Strong co-occurrence of HLA alleles, especially DR and DQ, made assigning TCR associations to individual alleles difficult. A later genetic analysis associated a missense DCLRE1C variant with V-gene and J-gene trimming of TCR beta chains, and an independent cohort replicated the association. In the study, 150 to 200 TCR beta chains were listed as associated with cytomegalovirus. Because HLA typing was missing for some donors at each locus, association tests included only the typed subset. This cohort had only TCR beta chains sequenced, and the lack of alpha or paired-chain data limited which features could be detected. A further reported finding was that TCR beta sequences accurately predicted the HLA-A and HLA-B alleles for most subjects in the first cohort. CMV serostatus was the only immune exposure information available for the cohort. In a later analysis, HLA-associated TCR beta chains showed more clonal expansion and lower generation probabilities than non-associated chains that were equally common. A later analysis found that most CMV-associated TCR beta chains appeared HLA-restricted, with HLA associations seemingly driven largely by CMV exposure. Linkage disequilibrium might explain the correlated functional status among segregating V segments, but an unknown experimental factor could not be excluded. The earlier analysis of approximately 540 of the donors excluded roughly 17 rarely observed V segments, including chromosome 9 orphons, because counts were too low. In both the original and validation cohorts, the classifier was reported to diagnose cytomegalovirus status with high specificity and sensitivity. Specific HLA alleles were associated with 15,000 to 20,000 TCR beta sequences at a false discovery rate of 0.05 in a later analysis.

The cohort comprised under 700 healthy bone marrow donors. At the time of sampling, every cohort member was nominally healthy, though immune exposures that went unrecorded were likely present. The donor was CMV seronegative and was included in the group of a few hundred seronegative cohort members. Every donor gave a peripheral blood sample, and the peripheral blood mononuclear cells from that sample were used for TCR beta sequencing. The Qiagen DNeasy Blood Extraction Kit was used to extract genomic DNA from the blood cell samples. Library preparation was by the immunoSEQ multiplex PCR assay. The multiplex PCR relied on a mix of 60 forward primers for TCR Vbeta segments and 13 reverse primers for TCR Jbeta segments. A multiplex PCR assay on genomic DNA amplified the CDR3 region of rearranged TCR beta genes. The amplified TCR beta libraries were sequenced on the Illumina HiSeq System as 87-base-pair reads. The original pipeline was this. Across the 500 to 700 repertoires, a later analysis counted 80 million or so unique TCR beta chains, around 11 million of which were shared by at least two donors. Raw reads were error-corrected and collapsed into unique sequences by a nearest-neighbor algorithm in which closely related sequences were merged to remove PCR and sequencing errors. V, D and J gene segments were assigned by aligning CDR3 sequences to IMGT reference sequences. For a sequence to be retained, a match of at least six nucleotides was required to both a V gene segment and a J gene segment. Rearrangements were classified as productive when the CDR3 lacked stop codons and remained in frame with V and J, and all other rearrangements were classified as non-productive. CDR3 was defined according to IMGT convention as the region running from the second conserved V-encoded cysteine to the conserved J-encoded phenylalanine. In an earlier analysis of around 540 of the donors, sequences lacking an unambiguous match to a single V gene segment were excluded. An earlier analysis of 587 of the donors called V segments functional above 56.7% productive rearrangements and segregating when the between-donor standard deviation exceeded 5%. A statistical classification framework was developed to diagnose cytomegalovirus status using the catalog of TCR beta chain sequences. In a later analysis, V and J genes were assigned by comparing TCR nucleotide sequences against IMGT/GENE-DB human TR gene sequences. A later analysis assigned CDR3 sequences and most-parsimonious VDJ recombination scenarios with the TCRdist pipeline. In a later analysis, every TCR beta chain was defined by the combination of its CDR3 amino acid sequence and its V-gene family, and reads without a unique V-gene family were dropped. A later analysis removed roughly 590 highly shared, low-generation-probability nucleotide sequences to deal with suspected cross-contamination and a sequencing artifact. In a later analysis, a clonal expansion index was calculated for each public chain from normalized within-repertoire ranks of inferred template counts. In a later analysis, generation probabilities were computed with a VDJ recombination model fitted to out-of-frame rearrangements, and the resulting probabilities were checked against IGoR. A later analysis scored TCR-TCR, TCR-HLA and TCR-CMV co-occurrence with hypergeometric tests, applying a repertoire-size bias correction to TCR pairs. To estimate false discovery rates, a later analysis permuted the HLA or CMV assignments 20 times. In a later analysis, co-occurring TCRs were grouped using DBSCAN, with TCRdist sequence similarity added in when clustering inside HLA-allele-positive subsets. Repertoires with fewer than 30,000 or more than 120,000 public chains were left out of co-occurrence clustering, as were several repertoires with anomalous nucleotide sharing. What TCRdb holds here is the immuneACCESS table cut down to in-frame rearrangements. Part of the clones is not present; checked against another copy, under half of the missing clones reflect an unresolved V gene, and the others are unexplained. D and trimming come from the DNA, and the V and J calls and clone size come from that table. The sample profile shows fewer than 200,000 clones; less than 90% of them were found once. The top ten hold around 1.6% of the sample.

Details on this clone: Its antigen is unknown. No qualities accompany the bases; no much larger clone lies one base away.

Between the V and J ends, shortened by 3 bases and 7 bases respectively, the junction contains 16 bases. From a lookup of the germline V gene, CDR1 and CDR2 are SGHAT and FQNNGV. From its cysteine to its phenylalanine, the CDR3 spans 14 amino acids. Only CDR3 DNA is held: 42 bases, read in frame from base 1. The sequenced sample consisted of PBMCs. The rearranged segments are TRBV11-2 and TRBJ2-7, with TRBD2 as a weak D call on 7 bases. The TCR was taken from a man between 45 and 60 years old in good health and CMV-seronegative. The nucleotide sequence is given as TGTGCCAGCAGCTTGGGGGCGGGAGCTTGGGAGCAGTACTTC. It specifies CASSLGAGAWEQYF.